The clone carrying this T cell receptor beta chain has just a few counts. During its preparation, the TCRbeta library received unique molecular identifiers. TCRdb called the PCR reads again in MiXCR, with one record for every CDR3 protein. The sample carries some 500,000 distinct CDR3 sequences, around 16% recorded once. This entry is derived from a study of T-cell reconstitution after alpha-beta-depleted transplantation in children. The CDR3 consists of 15 residues. The V gene lost 5 bases and the J gene lost 1 base, with 9 bases spanning the gap. The chain carries TRBV12-3 or TRBV12-4 and TRBJ2-6; D gene unclear. This receptor was obtained from a human donor who donated a stem cell graft to a child with acute lymphoblastic leukemia. The sample was PBMCs from the stem cell graft donor, taken from the stem cell graft. The CDR3 DNA reads TGTGCCAGCAGTCCCACCCTATCTGGGGCCAACGTCCTGACTTTC. Amino acid sequence: CASSPTLSGANVLTF.